This record looks at one T cell receptor (beta chain) sequence and its context. Its specificity is unknown. These data originate in a study of cytomegalovirus exposure and HLA in healthy donors. Study conclusions and caveats: Across donors, most TCRs were seen rarely, yet some public ones were widespread. The classifier, whose performance was assessed in both the original and validation cohorts, reportedly diagnosed cytomegalovirus status with high specificity and sensitivity.

The CDR3 sequence is 14 residues long. CDR1 and CDR2 (germline): KGHSH, LQKENI. V dropped 4 bases and J dropped 2; count of bases not matched to a gene: 2. Use of 60 Vbeta and 13 Jbeta primers characterized the PCR. Sequenced by immunoSEQ multiplex PCR; TCRdb stores in-frame clones only, minus some. The sample holds over 85,000 clones, approximately 83% seen once. The source is a man between 35 and 55 years old in good health and CMV-seronegative. The genes are TRBV18 and TRBJ1-5; 7 bases align to TRBD1. The sample was PBMCs. In nucleotides, the CDR3 is TGTGCCAGCTCACGGGACAGTGGCAATCAGCCCCAGCATTTT. It yields the protein CASSRDSGNQPQHF. The full variable domain, completed using reference TRBV18 and TRBJ1-5, is NAGVMQNPRHLVRRRGQEARLRCSPMKGHSHVYWYRQLPEEGLKFMVYLQKENIIDESGMPKERFSAEFPKEGPSILRIQQVVRGDSAAYFCASSRDSGNQPQHFGDGTRLSIL.